The 30 T cell receptor beta chains presented below share a single source sample, sequenced in a study of OX40 agonist ivuxolimab in advanced cancers. The table came from immunoSEQ multiplex PCR; TCRdb's copy has only in-frame clones and leaves some out. The sample consists of 65,000 to 85,000 clones, 85% of them appearing once. The material was CD4+ or CD8+ T cells sorted from blood, obtained in a trial of the OX40 agonist ivuxolimab. These receptor sequences come from an adult with an advanced solid tumor such as melanoma, head and neck, liver or kidney cancer.

The rearrangement links TRBV5-1 to TRBJ2-3; 10 bases match TRBD2. The V and J ends lost 2 bases and 1 base, in that order; junction bases with no gene match: 4. Per the germline V gene, CDR1 is SGHRS and CDR2 is YFSETQ. This CDR3 comprises 16 residues. Written as DNA, the CDR3 is TGCGCCAGCAGCTTTTCTAGCGGGGGTGGCACAGATACGCAGTATTTT. Encoded protein: CASSFSSGGGTDTQYF.

The genes are TRBV28 and TRBJ1-1, with unresolved D. Trimming cost V 5 bases and J 1 base, with 8 bases left between them. Germline V CDR1 and CDR2: MDHEN, SYDVKM. The CDR3 totals 13 residues. CDR3 in DNA: TGTGCCAGCAGTAAGCACAAGAACACTGAAGCTTTCTTT. As protein: CASSKHKNTEAFF.

The chain employs TRBV2 and TRBJ2-3; no clear D gene. The V and J ends lost 5 bases and 5 bases respectively, with 8 bases between them. CDR3 length: 12 residues. The V gene's germline CDR1 is SNHLY and CDR2 FYNNEI. CDR3 sequence: CASSRYGDTQYF. CDR3 sequence (DNA): TGTGCCAGCAGTCGATACGGAGATACGCAGTATTTT. The complete variable domain, with remaining parts taken from reference TRBV2 and TRBJ2-3, reads EPEVTQTPSHQVTQMGQEVILRCVPISNHLYFYWYRQILGQKVEFLVSFYNNEISEKSEIFDDQFSVERPDGSNFTLKIRSTKLEDSAMYFCASSRYGDTQYFGPGTRLTVL.

This clone was seen just once. The chain joins TRBV18 to TRBJ2-2, with TRBD2 matching 8 bases. The CDR3 loop spans 15 amino acids. V lost 4 bases to trimming and J lost 1 base; unmatched junction nucleotides: 2. The germline V gene encodes CDR1 KGHSH and CDR2 LQKENI. CDR3 region: CASSLSGGNTGELFF. As DNA, the CDR3 is TGTGCCAGCTCACTCAGCGGGGGGAACACCGGGGAGCTGTTTTTT.

Ten or more counts support this clone. This chain connects TRBV11-2 to TRBJ2-7, with 7 bases fitting TRBD2. The germline CDR1 and CDR2 sequences are SGHAT and FQNNGV. The V segment lost 6 bases and the J segment 5 bases; nucleotides outside the gene matches: 13. CDR3 length: 15 residues. Here the CDR3 DNA reads TGTGCCAGCAGATACGCCCCTGCGGGAGAGAACGAGCAGTACTTC. Protein product: CASRYAPAGENEQYF.

V usage is TRBV19 and J usage is TRBJ2-1, with D tentatively TRBD1 or TRBD2 (5 bases each). Germline CDR1 and CDR2: LNHDA and SQIVND (reference sequence). V gave up 10 bases and J gave up 3 bases, with 16 bases separating them. The CDR3 is made up of 14 amino acids. The CDR3 DNA reads as TGTGCCACGAGAAGGGACGGAGACTACAATGAGCAGTTCTTC. Protein: CATRRDGDYNEQFF. The variable domain in full, with the rest retrieved from reference TRBV19 and TRBJ2-1, is DGGITQSPKYLFRKEGQNVTLSCEQNLNHDAMYWYRQDPGQGLRLIYYSQIVNDFQKGDIAEGYSVSREKKESFPLTVTSAQKNPTAFYLCATRRDGDYNEQFFGPGTRLTVL.

This chain links TRBV28 with TRBJ2-7; D gene ambiguous. Deletions cut 6 bases from V and 3 bases from J, with 18 bases between. Per the germline V gene, CDR1 is MDHEN and CDR2 is SYDVKM. The CDR3 runs 15 residues. CDR3 nucleotides: TGTGCCAGCAGGACCCCTAAGGGAAGTTTCTACGAGCAGTACTTC. Translation: CASRTPKGSFYEQYF.

The J gene is TRBJ1-4, the V gene TRBV11-2; D gene unclear. CDR3 size: 14 residues. Germline-derived CDR1 and CDR2 are SGHAT and FQNNGV. V shed 5 bases and J shed 1 base, with 8 bases lying between them. The CDR3 DNA reads as TGTGCCAGCAGCCCCCCGGGAACTAATGAAAAACTGTTTTTT. Translation: CASSPPGTNEKLFF.

This chain uses TRBV2 with TRBJ2-1; D gene ambiguous. Trimming took 5 bases from V and 8 from J, leaving 19 bases between them. This CDR3 comprises 15 residues. Germline-derived CDR1 and CDR2 are SNHLY and FYNNEI. CDR3 protein: CASSSEYIPRDEQFF. CDR3 coding DNA: TGTGCCAGCAGTTCCGAATATATTCCTAGGGATGAGCAGTTCTTC.

This chain uses TRBV19 with TRBJ2-3; TRBD2 aligns across 12 bases. The CDR3 runs 17 residues. Germline assignment: CDR1 LNHDA and CDR2 SQIVND (reference sequence). V dropped 7 bases and J dropped 4; count of bases not matched to a gene: 12. The chain's CDR3 is CASTPQRASGGADTQYF. Here the CDR3 DNA reads TGTGCCAGTACCCCCCAGCGGGCTAGCGGGGGGGCAGATACGCAGTATTTT.

The gene calls are TRBV18 and TRBJ2-2, with D perhaps TRBD2 (6 bases). Trimming left V 4 bases short and J 5 bases short, with 8 bases between. CDR1 KGHSH and CDR2 LQKENI come from the germline V gene. The CDR3 totals 13 residues. The CDR3, as DNA: TGTGCCAGCTCACAGGGGACTACCGGGGAGCTGTTTTTT. It specifies CASSQGTTGELFF.

The rearrangement uses TRBV20-1 and TRBJ2-7; D unresolved. CDR3 length: 10 residues. Trimming stripped 3 bases from V and 3 bases from J, with 3 bases between. Germline CDR1 and CDR2: DFQATT and SNEGSKA (reference sequence). DNA for the CDR3: TGCAGTGCTAGGTTCTACGAGCAGTACTTC. Encoded protein: CSARFYEQYF.

This rearrangement joins TRBV7-9 to TRBJ2-1; 9 nucleotides line up with TRBD1. The J segment lost 7 bases and the V segment lost 8 bases, leaving 15 bases of the junction unmatched. The CDR3 is made up of 16 amino acids. CDR1 is SEHNR, CDR2 FQNEAQ, per germline (reference sequence). CDR3 loop: CASGPPGQGVWNEQFF. Written as DNA, the CDR3 is TGTGCCAGCGGGCCCCCGGGACAGGGTGTGTGGAATGAGCAGTTCTTC.

Of note for this clone: Germline is not matched at one junction end, which may reflect a read error. The chain links TRBV4-1 to TRBJ2-7, with 11 bases lining up with TRBD2. This CDR3 is built from 17 residues. The germline V gene encodes CDR1 MGHRA and CDR2 YSYEKL. The CDR3 DNA is TGCGTCAGCAGCCAAGAGTTCGGGACTAGCGGCTCCTACGAGCAGTACTTC. Translated, it gives CVSSQEFGTSGSYEQYF.

This clone appeared once. The V gene is TRBV15, the J gene TRBJ2-5; the D gene is possibly TRBD1 (6 bases). V was clipped by 3 bases and J by 0 bases, with 14 bases between them. Germline CDR1 is LNHNV and CDR2 is YYDKDF (reference sequence). The CDR3 sequence is 16 residues long. In DNA form, the CDR3 reads TGTGCCACCAGCAGGGGGGCGAGGGCAGACCAAGAGACCCAGTACTTC. Its translation is CATSRGARADQETQYF.

CDR3 protein: CASSEGSGSGNEQFF. DNA for the CDR3: TGTGCCAGCAGTGAAGGTAGCGGGAGTGGTAATGAGCAGTTCTTC. The J gene is TRBJ2-1, the V gene TRBV2; 9 bases are a match to TRBD2. The germline V gene has CDR1 SNHLY and CDR2 FYNNEI. With 1 base clipped from V and 7 bases from J, the junction kept 5 bases outside the gene matches. This CDR3 spans 15 amino acids.

The rearrangement uses TRBV6-1 and TRBJ2-2, with 7 positions matching TRBD2. After removal of 4 bases from V and 4 bases from J, the junction contained 9 bases not matched to a gene. The CDR3 is 16 residues long. Germline assignment: CDR1 MNHNS and CDR2 SASEGT. The CDR3 DNA sequence: TGTGCCAGCAGTGGGGCGGGAGTCGTGGGCACCGGGGAGCTGTTTTTT. This encodes CASSGAGVVGTGELFF.

CDR3 region: CASSVPSGRNTGELFF. DNA of the CDR3: TGTGCCAGCAGCGTTCCTAGCGGGAGAAACACCGGGGAGCTGTTTTTT. The rearrangement links TRBV5-6 to TRBJ2-2; 10 nucleotides line up with TRBD2. There are 16 residues in the CDR3. CDR1 and CDR2 from the germline V gene are SGHDT and YYEEEE. J gave up 2 bases and V 4 bases, and 5 bases lay outside the gene matches.

The CDR3 DNA is TGTGCCAGCAGTTTCACCCTCGGGCTCTCTGGGGCCAACGTCCTGACTTTC. Its translation: CASSFTLGLSGANVLTF. This rearrangement joins TRBV7-8 to TRBJ2-6; no definite D call. Between the trimmed V and J ends, which lost 6 bases and 0 bases, there was a span of 15 bases. The CDR3 covers 17 residues. Germline lookup yields CDR1 SGHVS and CDR2 FQNEAQ.

The chain couples TRBV5-1 to TRBJ2-5; D possibly uses TRBD1 or TRBD2 (5 bases each). V dropped 3 bases and J dropped 5 bases, with 20 bases sitting between them. Germline values: CDR1 SGHRS, CDR2 YFSETQ. This CDR3 region has 16 residues. This CDR3 is CASSSLPGANGETQYF. The CDR3 DNA reads as TGCGCCAGCAGCTCTTTACCCGGGGCCAACGGGGAGACCCAGTACTTC.

The chain uses TRBV7-3 and TRBJ2-5; maybe TRBD1 (6 bases). Trimming took 0 bases from V and 4 from J, leaving 12 bases between them. The CDR3 consists of 15 residues. Germline V CDR1 and CDR2: SGHTA, FQGTGA. The CDR3 DNA reads as TGTGCCAGCAGCTTAACAGGGACACGCACAGAGACCCAGTACTTC. It yields the protein CASSLTGTRTETQYF.

This sequence joins TRBV7-8 and TRBJ2-3; possible D gene TRBD1, 6 bases. The CDR3 contains 17 residues. The germline gives CDR1 SGHVS, CDR2 FQNEAQ. V shed 2 bases and J shed 3 bases, with 18 bases lying between them. The CDR3 protein is CASSLPGQRGATDTQYF. CDR3 sequence (DNA): TGTGCCAGCAGCTTACCGGGACAAAGGGGAGCAACAGATACGCAGTATTTT.

The genes are TRBV18 and TRBJ2-5; a possible D gene is TRBD2 (6 bases). V dropped 3 bases and J dropped 5 bases, with 13 bases sitting between them. CDR1 and CDR2 from the germline V gene are KGHSH and LQKENI. This CDR3 is 14 amino acids long. The CDR3 spells CASSPPWGVETQYF. In DNA form, the CDR3 reads TGTGCCAGCTCACCCCCCTGGGGGGTCGAGACCCAGTACTTC.

Concerning this clone itself: Other nucleotide sequences from this sample produce the same CDR3. The rearrangement links TRBV19 to TRBJ1-1, with D perhaps matching TRBD1 (6 bases). Germline V gene sequence: CDR1 LNHDA, CDR2 SQIVND (reference sequence). This CDR3 comprises 14 residues. Trimming removed 6 bases from V and 4 bases from J, with 15 bases in between. Written as DNA, the CDR3 is TGTGCCAGTAGCCTCAGGGGAGGGGGCACTGAAGCTTTCTTT. Protein: CASSLRGGGTEAFF. The whole variable domain, remainder taken from reference TRBV19 and TRBJ1-1, is DGGITQSPKYLFRKEGQNVTLSCEQNLNHDAMYWYRQDPGQGLRLIYYSQIVNDFQKGDIAEGYSVSREKKESFPLTVTSAQKNPTAFYLCASSLRGGGTEAFFGQGTRLTVV.

The CDR3 loop reads CASSPLREQFF. The CDR3 nucleotides are TGTGCCAGCAGCCCACTCCGGGAGCAGTTCTTC. V is TRBV13 and J is TRBJ2-1; D unresolved. Trimming left V 5 bases short and J 10 bases short, with 9 bases between. This CDR3 has 11 residues. Germline-derived CDR1 and CDR2 are PRHDT and FYEKMQ (reference sequence).

The CDR3 loop reads CASRVLSSYNEQFF. In DNA, the CDR3 is TGCGCCAGCCGGGTCCTGAGCTCCTACAATGAGCAGTTCTTC. This chain links TRBV5-1 with TRBJ2-1, with D hard to call. The CDR3 length is 14 residues. In germline, CDR1 is SGHRS, CDR2 YFSETQ. Trimming took off 7 bases at V and 0 bases at J, with 11 bases between the two ends.

The rearrangement links TRBV28 to TRBJ1-4; TRBD1 matches at 10 bases. The CDR3 consists of 13 residues. CDR1 is MDHEN, CDR2 SYDVKM, per germline. V lost 5 bases and J lost 10; bases outside the gene matches: 4. DNA of the CDR3: TGTGCCAGCAGTGCCAGGGACAGGGGAAAACTGTTTTTT. Protein: CASSARDRGKLFF.

The chain recombines TRBV7-8 with TRBJ2-2; D call uncertain. Germline V gene sequence: CDR1 SGHVS, CDR2 FQNEAQ. There are 15 residues in the CDR3. The V gene lost 1 base and the J gene lost 5 bases, with 11 bases spanning the gap. CDR3: CASSLVSTNTGELFF. DNA for the CDR3: TGTGCCAGCAGCTTAGTTTCGACAAATACCGGGGAGCTGTTTTTT.

The chain joins TRBV18 to TRBJ2-6, with D perhaps TRBD2 (5 bases). CDR3 length equals 19 residues. The V and J ends lost 1 base and 2 bases respectively, with 18 bases between them. The germline CDR1 and CDR2 sequences are KGHSH and LQKENI. The CDR3 loop is CASSPRSVLQGAGANVLTF. Here the CDR3 DNA reads TGTGCCAGCTCACCACGTAGCGTTCTACAAGGAGCTGGGGCCAACGTCCTGACTTTC. The entire variable domain, with the rest obtained from reference TRBV18 and TRBJ2-6, is as follows: NAGVMQNPRHLVRRRGQEARLRCSPMKGHSHVYWYRQLPEEGLKFMVYLQKENIIDESGMPKERFSAEFPKEGPSILRIQQVVRGDSAAYFCASSPRSVLQGAGANVLTFGAGSRLTVL.

The chain couples TRBV29-1 to TRBJ1-4, with D unclear. CDR3 length: 12 amino acids. CDR1 SQVTM and CDR2 ANQGSEA come from the germline V gene. V was shortened by 6 bases and J by 5 bases, with 10 bases between the two germline ends. CDR3 bases: TGCAGCGTAGGAGAGATAAATGAAAAACTGTTTTTT. Translation: CSVGEINEKLFF.